The 10 T cell receptor beta chains below were found in one sample sequenced in a study of blood T cell repertoires in COVID-19. Sequenced by immunoSEQ multiplex PCR; TCRdb stores in-frame clones only, minus some. The table shows about 230,000 clones, with roughly four fifths occurring only once. Sequencing used peripheral blood. The origin of the receptors is an elderly woman with COVID-19, enrolled during active disease.

The chain couples TRBV10-3 to TRBJ1-1; 9 bases match TRBD1. From germline, CDR1 is ENHRY and CDR2 SYGVKD. The CDR3 consists of 15 residues. The V segment lost 4 bases and the J segment 5 bases; nucleotides outside the gene matches: 8. CDR3: CAISAKTGGITEAFF. The CDR3 nucleotides read TGTGCCATCAGTGCGAAAACAGGGGGCATAACTGAAGCTTTCTTT.

The chain carries TRBV9 and TRBJ1-6; TRBD1 is a possible D gene (6 bases). This CDR3 has 16 residues. Trimming stripped 4 bases from V and 9 bases from J, with 20 bases between. Germline V gives CDR1 SGDLS, CDR2 YYNGEE. CDR3 sequence (DNA): TGTGCCAGCAGCCCCGAGGGGGTCTACGGGTCTTCACCCCTCCACTTT. Protein product: CASSPEGVYGSSPLHF.

The chain uses TRBV11-2 and TRBJ1-2; 7 nucleotides agree with TRBD1. The V and J ends lost 6 bases and 2 bases, in that order; junction bases with no gene match: 6. Germline-derived CDR1 and CDR2 are SGHAT and FQNNGV. The CDR3 has 14 residues. This CDR3 is CASSYEGANYGYTF. CDR3 bases: TGTGCCAGCAGTTATGAGGGGGCAAACTATGGCTACACCTTC.

This chain uses TRBV6-6 with TRBJ2-7, with 9 bases fitting TRBD1. This CDR3 is built from 14 residues. V lost 8 bases, J lost 7 bases, and 12 bases stayed unmatched. Germline loops: CDR1 MNHNY, CDR2 SVGAGI (reference sequence). CDR3 sequence: CASGTGQGLREQYF. The CDR3 DNA is TGTGCCAGCGGGACGGGACAGGGCCTACGAGAGCAGTACTTC.

This clone was found once. The genes are TRBV4-1 and TRBJ1-4, with 7 bases fitting TRBD1. CDR3 size: 15 residues. Trimming at V came to 3 bases and at J to 6 bases, leaving 7 bases not matched to a gene. CDR1 is MGHRA, CDR2 YSYEKL, per germline. DNA of the CDR3: TGCGCCAGCAGCCACGACAGGGCCAGAGATGAAAAACTGTTTTTT. As protein: CASSHDRARDEKLFF.

The chain has TRBV12-3 or TRBV12-4 and TRBJ2-3, with D possibly being TRBD2 (6 bases). This CDR3 comprises 13 residues. V was shortened by 5 bases and J by 3 bases, with 9 bases between the two germline ends. As DNA, the CDR3 is TGTGCCAGCAGTCGGGGGAGGACAGATACGCAGTATTTT. The encoded protein is CASSRGRTDTQYF.

The chain employs TRBV28 and TRBJ1-1; D remains ambiguous. The V gene's germline CDR1 is MDHEN and CDR2 SYDVKM. V was pared by 6 bases and J by 1 base, with 12 bases between. The CDR3 has 14 residues. The CDR3 DNA follows: TGTGCCAGCAGCCTTCTAGAAGGGAACACTGAAGCTTTCTTT. Translated: CASSLLEGNTEAFF.

The gene calls are TRBV19 and TRBJ1-2; 8 nucleotides agree with TRBD1. CDR1 LNHDA and CDR2 SQIVND come from the germline V gene (reference sequence). The ends lost 3 bases at V and 8 bases at J; junction bases unmatched: 8. CDR3 length: 14 amino acids. CDR3 bases: TGTGCCAGTAGTATGGGACAGGCTCGGAGGGGCTACACCTTC. Translated, it gives CASSMGQARRGYTF.

This clone was picked up one time. The chain employs TRBV5-1 and TRBJ1-1, with a tentative D call TRBD1 (5 bases). Trimming cost V 0 bases and J 3 bases, with 18 bases left between them. CDR1 and CDR2 (germline): SGHRS, YFSETQ. The CDR3 extends over 17 amino acids. The CDR3 spells CASSLGRGAVLDTEAFF. The CDR3 DNA reads TGCGCCAGCAGCTTGGGAAGGGGCGCCGTGTTGGACACTGAAGCTTTCTTT.

V usage is TRBV18 and J usage is TRBJ2-7; D ambiguous. V was cut by 6 bases and J by 7 bases, with 19 bases left in between. The length of the CDR3 is 14 residues. Germline V CDR1 and CDR2: KGHSH, LQKENI. The CDR3, as DNA: TGTGCCAGCTCCCGCAAGAGCGACCCAAGAGAGCAGTACTTC. Its translation: CASSRKSDPREQYF.